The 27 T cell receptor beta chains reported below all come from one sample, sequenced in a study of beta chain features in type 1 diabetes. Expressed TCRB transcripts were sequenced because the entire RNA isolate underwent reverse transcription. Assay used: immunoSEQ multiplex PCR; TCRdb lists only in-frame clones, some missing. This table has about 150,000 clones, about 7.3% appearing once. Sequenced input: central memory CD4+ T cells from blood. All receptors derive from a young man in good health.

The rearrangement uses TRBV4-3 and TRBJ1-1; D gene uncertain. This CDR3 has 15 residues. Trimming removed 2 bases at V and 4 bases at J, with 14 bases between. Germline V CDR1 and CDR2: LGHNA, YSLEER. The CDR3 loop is CASSQTRVVGTEAFF. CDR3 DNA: TGCGCCAGCAGCCAAACTCGGGTGGTCGGCACTGAAGCTTTCTTT.

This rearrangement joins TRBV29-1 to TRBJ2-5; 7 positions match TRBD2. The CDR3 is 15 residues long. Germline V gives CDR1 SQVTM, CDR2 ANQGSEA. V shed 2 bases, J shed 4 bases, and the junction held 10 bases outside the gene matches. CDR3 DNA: TGCAGCGTTGAACCGGGGGGAGCCCCGGGAGAGACCCAGTACTTC. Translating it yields CSVEPGGAPGETQYF.

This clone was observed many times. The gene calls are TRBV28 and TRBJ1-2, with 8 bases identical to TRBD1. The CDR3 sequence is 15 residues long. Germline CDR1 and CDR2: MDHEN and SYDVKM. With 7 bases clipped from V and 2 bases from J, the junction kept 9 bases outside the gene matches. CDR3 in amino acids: CASITWTGNNYGYTF. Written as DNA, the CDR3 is TGTGCCAGCATCACTTGGACAGGGAACAACTATGGCTACACCTTC.

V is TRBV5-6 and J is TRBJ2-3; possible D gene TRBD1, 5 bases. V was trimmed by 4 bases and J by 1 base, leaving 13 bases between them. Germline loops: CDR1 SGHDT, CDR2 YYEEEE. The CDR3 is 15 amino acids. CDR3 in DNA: TGTGCCAGCAGCCCCCAGGGTAGTCGCACAGATACGCAGTATTTT. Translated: CASSPQGSRTDTQYF.

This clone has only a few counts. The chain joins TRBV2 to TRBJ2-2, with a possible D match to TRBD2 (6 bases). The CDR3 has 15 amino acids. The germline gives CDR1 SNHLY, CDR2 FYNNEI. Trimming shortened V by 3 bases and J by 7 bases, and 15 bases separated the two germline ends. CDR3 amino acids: CASSETRRWDGELFF. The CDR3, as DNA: TGTGCCAGCAGTGAGACTAGGCGCTGGGACGGGGAGCTGTTTTTT.

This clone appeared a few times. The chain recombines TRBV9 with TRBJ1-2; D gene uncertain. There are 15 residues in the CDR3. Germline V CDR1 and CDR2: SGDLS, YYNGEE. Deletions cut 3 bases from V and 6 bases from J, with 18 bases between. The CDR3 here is CASSASRAIWDGYTF. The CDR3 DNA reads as TGTGCCAGCAGCGCATCGAGGGCTATATGGGATGGCTACACCTTC.

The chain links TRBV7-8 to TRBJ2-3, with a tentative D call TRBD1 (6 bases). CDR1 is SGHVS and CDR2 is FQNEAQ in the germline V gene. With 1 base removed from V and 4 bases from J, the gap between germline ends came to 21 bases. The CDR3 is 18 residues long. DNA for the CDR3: TGTGCCAGCAGCTTAGGGGCCTCAGGGGCGCTAACGTCAGATACGCAGTATTTT. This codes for CASSLGASGALTSDTQYF.

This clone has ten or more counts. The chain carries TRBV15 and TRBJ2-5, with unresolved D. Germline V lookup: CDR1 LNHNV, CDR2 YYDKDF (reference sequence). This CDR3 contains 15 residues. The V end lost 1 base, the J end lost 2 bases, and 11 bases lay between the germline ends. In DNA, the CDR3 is TGTGCCACCAGCAGAGTAAGGCAGGTTCAAGAGACCCAGTACTTC. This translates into CATSRVRQVQETQYF.

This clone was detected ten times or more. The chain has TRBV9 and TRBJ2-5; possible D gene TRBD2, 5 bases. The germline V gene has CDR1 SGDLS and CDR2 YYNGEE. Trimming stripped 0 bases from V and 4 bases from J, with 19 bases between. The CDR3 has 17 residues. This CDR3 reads CASSVAPRSRGGETQYF. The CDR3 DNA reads TGTGCCAGCAGCGTAGCCCCAAGAAGCAGAGGAGGAGAGACCCAGTACTTC.

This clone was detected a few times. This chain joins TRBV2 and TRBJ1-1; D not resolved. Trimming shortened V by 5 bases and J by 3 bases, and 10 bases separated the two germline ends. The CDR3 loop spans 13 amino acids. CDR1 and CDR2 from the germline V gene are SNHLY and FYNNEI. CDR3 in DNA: TGTGCCAGCAGTCGGGGAGGAGACACTGAAGCTTTCTTT. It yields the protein CASSRGGDTEAFF.

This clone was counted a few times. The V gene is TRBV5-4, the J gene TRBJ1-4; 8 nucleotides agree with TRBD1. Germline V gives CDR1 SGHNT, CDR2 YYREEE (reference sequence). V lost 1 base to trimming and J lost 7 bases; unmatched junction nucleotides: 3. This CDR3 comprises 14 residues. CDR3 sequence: CASSLQGAAEKLFF. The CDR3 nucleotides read TGTGCCAGCAGCTTGCAGGGGGCGGCTGAAAAACTGTTTTTT.

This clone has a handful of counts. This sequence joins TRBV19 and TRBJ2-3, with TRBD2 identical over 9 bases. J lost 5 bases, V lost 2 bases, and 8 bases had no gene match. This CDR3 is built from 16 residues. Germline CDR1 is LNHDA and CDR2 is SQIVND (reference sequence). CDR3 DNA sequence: TGTGCCAGTAGTATATTGCGGGAGGGCCTTGGAGATACGCAGTATTTT. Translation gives CASSILREGLGDTQYF.

The CDR3 spells CASRPGGPDSPLHF. The CDR3 DNA sequence: TGTGCCAGCAGACCCGGGGGGCCGGATTCACCCCTCCACTTT. This chain links TRBV9 with TRBJ1-6, with a tentative D call TRBD1 (6 bases). CDR3 size: 14 residues. V was trimmed by 5 bases and J by 8 bases, leaving 14 bases between them. The germline V gene has CDR1 SGDLS and CDR2 YYNGEE.

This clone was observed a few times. As DNA, the CDR3 is TGTGCCAGCAGCGTCGCTGGACTAGCGGGGGGAAACAATGAGCAGTTCTTC. Protein product: CASSVAGLAGGNNEQFF. The chain has TRBV9 and TRBJ2-1, with 14 positions matching TRBD2. CDR3 length: 17 amino acids. The V gene's germline CDR1 is SGDLS and CDR2 YYNGEE. Trimming removed 2 bases from V and 5 bases from J; junction bases left unmatched: 6.

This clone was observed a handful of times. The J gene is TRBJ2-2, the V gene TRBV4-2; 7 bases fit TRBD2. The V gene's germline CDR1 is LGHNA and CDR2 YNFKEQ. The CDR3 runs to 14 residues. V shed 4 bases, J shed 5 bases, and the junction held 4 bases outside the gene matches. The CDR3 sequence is CASSLQRDTGELFF. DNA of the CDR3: TGTGCCAGCAGCCTCCAGCGGGATACCGGGGAGCTGTTTTTT.

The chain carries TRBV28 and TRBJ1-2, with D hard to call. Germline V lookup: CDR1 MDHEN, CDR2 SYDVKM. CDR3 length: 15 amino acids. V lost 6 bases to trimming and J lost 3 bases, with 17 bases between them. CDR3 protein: CASRTISGNHYGYTF. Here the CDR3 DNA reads TGTGCCAGCAGAACAATCAGCGGGAACCACTATGGCTACACCTTC.

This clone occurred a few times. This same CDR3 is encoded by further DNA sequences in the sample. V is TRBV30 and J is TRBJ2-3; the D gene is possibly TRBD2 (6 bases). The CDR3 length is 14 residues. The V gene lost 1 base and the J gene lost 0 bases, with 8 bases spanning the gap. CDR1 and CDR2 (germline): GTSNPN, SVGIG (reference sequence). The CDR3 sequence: CAWSGGTSTDTQYF. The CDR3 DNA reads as TGTGCCTGGAGTGGGGGGACTAGCACAGATACGCAGTATTTT.

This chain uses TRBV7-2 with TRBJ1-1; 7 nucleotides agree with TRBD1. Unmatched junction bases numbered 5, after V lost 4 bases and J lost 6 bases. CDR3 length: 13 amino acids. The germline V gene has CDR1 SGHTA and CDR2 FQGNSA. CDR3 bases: TGTGCCAGCAGCTCGACAGGGCTCGCTGAAGCTTTCTTT. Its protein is CASSSTGLAEAFF.

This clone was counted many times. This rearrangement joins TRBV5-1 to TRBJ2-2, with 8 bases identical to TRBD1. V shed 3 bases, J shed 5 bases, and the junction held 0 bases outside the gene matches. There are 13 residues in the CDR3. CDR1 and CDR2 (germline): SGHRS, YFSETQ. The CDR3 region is CASSWTGTGELFF. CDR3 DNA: TGCGCCAGCAGCTGGACAGGGACCGGGGAGCTGTTTTTT.

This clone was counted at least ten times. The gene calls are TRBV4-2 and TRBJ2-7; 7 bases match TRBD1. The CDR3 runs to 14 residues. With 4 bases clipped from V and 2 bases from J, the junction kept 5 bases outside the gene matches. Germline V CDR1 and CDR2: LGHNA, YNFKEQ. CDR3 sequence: CASSPRQGPYEQYF. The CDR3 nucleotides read TGTGCCAGCAGCCCTAGACAGGGCCCCTACGAGCAGTACTTC.

As DNA, the CDR3 is TGTGCCAGCAGTCAAACCGCTAGTAGCGACGAGCAGTACTTC. Translating it yields CASSQTASSDEQYF. The chain joins TRBV6-5 to TRBJ2-7, with a weak D call TRBD2 (5 bases). V was shortened by 5 bases and J by 5 bases, with 16 bases between the two germline ends. The length of the CDR3 is 14 residues. Germline assignment: CDR1 MNHEY and CDR2 SVGAGI.

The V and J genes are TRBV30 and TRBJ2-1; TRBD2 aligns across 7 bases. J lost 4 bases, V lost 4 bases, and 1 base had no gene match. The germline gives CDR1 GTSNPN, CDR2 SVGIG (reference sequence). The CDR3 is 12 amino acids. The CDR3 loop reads CAWTSGYNEQFF. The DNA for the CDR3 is TGTGCCTGGACTAGCGGTTACAATGAGCAGTTCTTC.

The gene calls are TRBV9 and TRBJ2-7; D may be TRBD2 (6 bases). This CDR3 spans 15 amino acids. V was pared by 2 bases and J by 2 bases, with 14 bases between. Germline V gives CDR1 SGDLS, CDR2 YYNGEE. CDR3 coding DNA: TGTGCCAGCAGCGTTGGTCTAGGCGGGACCTACGAGCAGTACTTC. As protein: CASSVGLGGTYEQYF.

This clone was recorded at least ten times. DNA of the CDR3: TGTGCCAGCAGCCCCGGACTAGCGGACGCAGATACGCAGTATTTT. Its protein product is CASSPGLADADTQYF. The gene calls are TRBV7-9 and TRBJ2-3; 10 bases are shared with TRBD2. Trimming at V came to 5 bases and at J to 4 bases, leaving 6 bases not matched to a gene. The germline V gene encodes CDR1 SEHNR and CDR2 FQNEAQ (reference sequence). This CDR3 has 15 residues.

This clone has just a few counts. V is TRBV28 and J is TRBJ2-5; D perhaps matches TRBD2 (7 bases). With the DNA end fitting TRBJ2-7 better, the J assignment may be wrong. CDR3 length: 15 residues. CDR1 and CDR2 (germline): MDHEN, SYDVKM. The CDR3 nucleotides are TGTGCCAGCAGTTTGGGGCGGGGGCGGACCTACGAGCAGTACTTC. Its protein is CASSLGRGRTYEQYF.

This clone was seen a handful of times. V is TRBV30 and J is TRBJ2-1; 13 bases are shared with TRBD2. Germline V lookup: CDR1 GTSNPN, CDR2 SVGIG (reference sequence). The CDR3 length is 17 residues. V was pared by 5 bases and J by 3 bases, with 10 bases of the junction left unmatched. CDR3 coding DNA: TGTGCCTGGGGTCAACTAGGACTAGCGGGAGTCTACAATGAGCAGTTCTTC. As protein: CAWGQLGLAGVYNEQFF.

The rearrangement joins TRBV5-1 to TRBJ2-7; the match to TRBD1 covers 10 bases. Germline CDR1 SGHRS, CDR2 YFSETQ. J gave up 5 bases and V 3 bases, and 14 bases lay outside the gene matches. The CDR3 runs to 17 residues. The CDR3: CASSSSLGTGERNEQYF. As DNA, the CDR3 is TGCGCCAGCAGCTCGTCACTGGGGACAGGGGAGAGGAACGAGCAGTACTTC.